The 18 T cell receptor beta chains in this list originate from one sample, sequenced in a study of blood T cell repertoires in COVID-19 (dated by TCRdb to 2018 to 2021). The receptor library was made with the immunoSEQ multiplex PCR assay. Imported from immuneACCESS, the table was reduced by TCRdb to in-frame sequences with V and J called. These copies leave out some clones; in studies compared against another copy, an unresolved V gene accounts for under half, and the cause of the remainder is not known. The sample table records 60,000 or so clones; under 85% of these occur just once. The top ten clones comprise approximately 3.5% of the sample. Sequencing was done on a sample of peripheral blood. Source of these receptors: a woman older than 75 with acute or convalescent COVID-19.

The chain uses TRBV7-9 and TRBJ2-7; 8 nucleotides align to TRBD2. Trimming took 1 base from V and 6 from J; bases not matched to a gene: 5. CDR1 SEHNR and CDR2 FQNEAQ come from the germline V gene (reference sequence). The CDR3 runs to 14 residues. CDR3 in DNA: TGTGCCAGCAGCTTAGTAGCGGGGATGGGCGAGCAGTACTTC. Its protein is CASSLVAGMGEQYF.

The chain couples TRBV19 to TRBJ1-5; TRBD1 matches 7 bases. The CDR3 sequence is 17 residues long. V lost 10 bases to trimming and J lost 8 bases; unmatched junction nucleotides: 23. The germline V gene has CDR1 LNHDA and CDR2 SQIVND (reference sequence). Here the CDR3 reads CATGKGVNRGFLEPQHF. The CDR3, as DNA: TGTGCCACCGGCAAAGGGGTGAACAGGGGCTTTTTGGAGCCCCAGCATTTT.

J is TRBJ2-2 and V is TRBV29-1, with 7 bases lining up with TRBD1. Germline CDR1 reads SQVTM; CDR2 reads ANQGSEA. CDR3 length: 13 amino acids. Trimming at V came to 4 bases and at J to 7 bases, leaving 6 bases not matched to a gene. CDR3 residues: CSVVVTGNGELFF. The CDR3, as DNA: TGCAGCGTTGTAGTGACAGGGAACGGGGAGCTGTTTTTT.

In its sample, this clone was seen once. The chain recombines TRBV4-2 with TRBJ2-3, with D uncertain. V lost 4 bases and J 5 bases, leaving 13 bases between the germline ends. CDR1 is LGHNA and CDR2 is YNFKEQ in the germline V gene. The CDR3 covers 14 residues. The CDR3 sequence: CASSLLTSQDTQYF. CDR3 nucleotide sequence: TGTGCCAGCAGCCTCCTTACCAGTCAAGATACGCAGTATTTT.

This clone was seen once. V gene TRBV28 combines with J gene TRBJ2-7, with D possibly matching TRBD1 (5 bases). The V gene lost 6 bases and the J gene lost 5 bases, with 20 bases spanning the gap. This CDR3 contains 15 residues. CDR1 and CDR2 (germline): MDHEN, SYDVKM. For the CDR3, the DNA is TGTGCCAGCAGCACCCATGACAGCGAAGTGGACGAGCAGTACTTC. It specifies CASSTHDSEVDEQYF.

The chain recombines TRBV5-1 with TRBJ2-3, with D possibly being TRBD2 (7 bases). The ends were cut back, 7 bases at V and 6 bases at J, with 21 bases in the middle. The CDR3 sequence is 15 residues long. Germline CDR1 and CDR2: SGHRS and YFSETQ. The chain's CDR3 is CASLRGAGEGDTQYF. The CDR3 region has the DNA TGCGCCAGCCTAAGGGGGGCGGGAGAAGGCGATACGCAGTATTTT.

The chain employs TRBV7-2 and TRBJ1-3, with D perhaps matching TRBD1 (6 bases). CDR3 length equals 13 residues. Germline values: CDR1 SGHTA, CDR2 FQGNSA. Between the trimmed V and J ends, which lost 7 bases and 4 bases, there was a span of 11 bases. The CDR3 nucleotides read TGTGCCAGCACCAAGGGGGACGGAAACACCATATATTTT. Translating gives CASTKGDGNTIYF.

This clone was seen just once. The chain joins TRBV4-2 to TRBJ2-7; TRBD2 might be the D (6 bases). This CDR3 has 13 residues. Between the trimmed V and J ends, which lost 4 bases and 5 bases, there was a span of 12 bases. In germline, CDR1 is LGHNA, CDR2 YNFKEQ. CDR3 protein: CASSLGRENEQYF. The CDR3 DNA reads as TGTGCCAGCAGCCTCGGTCGGGAGAACGAGCAGTACTTC.

The genes are TRBV19 and TRBJ2-1, with D perhaps TRBD2 (6 bases). There are 15 residues in the CDR3. Germline V gene lookup returns CDR1 LNHDA and CDR2 SQIVND (reference sequence). Trimming cost V 3 bases and J 3 bases, with 12 bases left between them. CDR3 nucleotide sequence: TGTGCCAGTAGTATCCGGGACTTCCTCTACAATGAGCAGTTCTTC. This codes for CASSIRDFLYNEQFF.

This clone was seen just once. J is TRBJ1-1 and V is TRBV10-2; no clear D gene. The V end was cut by 2 bases, the J end by 0 bases, with 4 bases between. There are 13 residues in the CDR3. CDR1 and CDR2 (germline): WSHSY, SAAADI. The CDR3 nucleotides read TGCGCCAGCAGTGAGGACATGAACACTGAAGCTTTCTTT. Amino acids: CASSEDMNTEAFF.

V usage is TRBV27 and J usage is TRBJ2-5, with D maybe TRBD1 (6 bases). Trimming cost V 1 base and J 4 bases, with 13 bases left between them. The CDR3 is made up of 15 amino acids. Germline V gene data show CDR1 as MNHEY and CDR2 as SMNVEV (reference sequence). The CDR3 spells CASSLYQAGVETQYF. The DNA of the CDR3 is TGTGCCAGCAGTTTATACCAGGCAGGGGTAGAGACCCAGTACTTC.

In this sample, this clone turned up a few times. This chain links TRBV19 with TRBJ2-7; 9 nucleotides agree with TRBD1. With V trimmed by 6 bases and J by 4 bases, 13 bases remained unmatched. The CDR3 loop spans 16 amino acids. In germline, CDR1 is LNHDA, CDR2 SQIVND (reference sequence). The CDR3 loop is CASRMWGQGETYEQYF. In nucleotides, the CDR3 is TGTGCCAGTAGGATGTGGGGACAGGGAGAGACTTACGAGCAGTACTTC.

This rearrangement joins TRBV27 to TRBJ1-4; no firm D call. The germline CDR1 and CDR2 sequences are MNHEY and SMNVEV (reference sequence). The ends were cut back, 1 base at V and 8 bases at J, with 8 bases in the middle. This CDR3 is built from 13 residues. The CDR3 DNA sequence: TGTGCCAGCAGTTTATGGGCACAGGAAAAACTGTTTTTT. It codes for CASSLWAQEKLFF.

This clone was seen a handful of times. The chain carries TRBV2 and TRBJ2-7, with 9 positions matching TRBD1. After removal of 4 bases from V and 5 bases from J, the junction contained 9 bases not matched to a gene. The CDR3 is 15 amino acids. Germline-derived CDR1 and CDR2 are SNHLY and FYNNEI. The CDR3 region has the DNA TGTGCCAGCAGTGCCGGCCGGGACAGGGTACACGAGCAGTACTTC. Its protein product is CASSAGRDRVHEQYF.

The chain employs TRBV28 and TRBJ1-5; 10 bases are a match to TRBD1. Trimming removed 6 bases from V and 7 bases from J; junction bases left unmatched: 6. Germline loops: CDR1 MDHEN, CDR2 SYDVKM. This CDR3 is 14 amino acids long. The CDR3 protein is CASRLDRGLQPQHF. In DNA, the CDR3 is TGTGCCAGCAGGCTCGACAGGGGGCTCCAGCCCCAGCATTTT.

This clone was recorded once. This chain links TRBV5-4 with TRBJ2-7; TRBD2 matches 9 bases. Germline values: CDR1 SGHNT, CDR2 YYREEE (reference sequence). The CDR3 consists of 15 residues. Trimming took 4 bases from V and 2 from J; bases not matched to a gene: 7. Written as DNA, the CDR3 is TGTGCCAGCAGCGTCCCTAGCGGGACCACCTACGAGCAGTACTTC. Amino acids: CASSVPSGTTYEQYF.

This clone was counted a few times. V usage is TRBV6-5 and J usage is TRBJ2-2; 7 nucleotides match TRBD1. In germline, CDR1 is MNHEY, CDR2 SVGAGI. Trimming removed 6 bases from V and 5 bases from J; junction bases left unmatched: 9. This CDR3 spans 15 amino acids. The CDR3, as DNA: TGTGCCAGCAGGCGGACAGGCGGGTTTACCGGGGAGCTGTTTTTT. This gives the protein CASRRTGGFTGELFF.

The chain carries TRBV3-1 (or the pseudogene TRBV3-2) and TRBJ1-5; 10 nucleotides line up with TRBD1. Germline V CDR1 and CDR2: LGHDT, YNNKEL (reference sequence). This CDR3 is 16 amino acids long. V dropped 4 bases and J dropped 4; count of bases not matched to a gene: 7. The chain's CDR3 is CASSRGAGQGNQPQHF. DNA of the CDR3: TGTGCCAGCAGCCGCGGGGCGGGACAGGGGAATCAGCCCCAGCATTTT.